Listed below are T cell receptor beta chains from one sample, sequenced in a study of cytomegalovirus exposure and HLA in healthy donors. Produced via immunoSEQ multiplex PCR; TCRdb's table is partial and in-frame only. The sample lists roughly 100,000 clones, more than 60% seen once, with about 5.3% in the top ten. The sample was PBMCs. The receptors here all came from a male donor in good health and CMV-seronegative. CDR3s include the opening cysteine and the closing phenylalanine or tryptophan.

>TRBV5-6|TRBJ2-2|15
CASSGRDRGTGELFF
>TRBV7-2|TRBJ1-2|13
CASSSFLRGGYTF
>TRBV11-2|TRBJ2-7|15
CASSLGDTGSYEQYF
>TRBV7-9|TRBJ1-3|16
CASSPWDREHRNTIYF
>TRBV10-3|TRBJ1-4|16
CAISPAGQGGREKLFF
>TRBV5-4|TRBJ2-1|15
CASSFGTGVYNEQFF
>TRBV27|TRBJ2-7|16
CASSLSATGVKYEQYF
>TRBV16|TRBJ2-1|16
CASSPSTNRRYNEQFF
>TRBV9|TRBJ1-1|16
CASSPRGDSSNTEAFF
>TRBV27|TRBJ1-2|13
CASSPDRDGGYTF
>TRBV28|TRBJ1-3|15
CASSLGGAIGNTIYF
>TRBV30|TRBJ2-7|14
CAWSVRRLSYEQYF
>TRBV5-4|TRBJ2-3|14
CASSLRLAADTQYF
>TRBV7-3|TRBJ2-1|15
CASSLGAGGGNEQFF
>TRBV28|TRBJ2-5|16
CASSLVAPAGGKTQYF
>TRBV15|TRBJ1-1|16
CATSRVPGTGGTEAFF
>TRBV4-3|TRBJ2-6|16
CASSQRTGVGANVLTF
>TRBV27|TRBJ2-7|14
CASSFRDRAYEQYF
>TRBV7-2|TRBJ2-5|16
CASSLAAAGGPVTQYF
>TRBV28|TRBJ1-4|14
CASSFGSWGEKLFF
>TRBV18|TRBJ2-7|17
CASSPQRTSGRANEQYF
>TRBV5-1|TRBJ2-3|14
CASSLGLSTDTQYF
>TRBV19|TRBJ2-7|13
CASSMATAYEQYF
>TRBV7-8|TRBJ2-7|16
CASSPRGLAGVYEQYF
>TRBV6-1|TRBJ2-1|14
CASSDSGEFHEQFF
>TRBV5-1|TRBJ2-2|19
CASSHPADRGAPRTGELFF
>TRBV30|TRBJ2-7|14
CAWSGGTGLGEQYF
>TRBV19|TRBJ1-5|16
CASTMGQGNSNQPQHF
>TRBV28|TRBJ1-5|15
CASSLGTGGSQPQHF
>TRBV19|TRBJ1-4|14
CASSGISTNEKLFF
>TRBV19|TRBJ2-5|15
CASSSPGVREATQYF
>TRBV9|TRBJ2-7|15
CASSVGLAGVGEQYF
>TRBV5-1|TRBJ2-7|14
CASSFGTTTYEQYF
>TRBV7-2|TRBJ2-1|18
CASSLQGAGGSSYNEQFF
>TRBV29-1|TRBJ1-2|13
CSVEGGAGYGYTF
>TRBV19|TRBJ2-7|15
CASRGGSGNIYEQYF
>TRBV18|TRBJ2-3|13
CASSPSITDTQYF
>TRBV10-2|TRBJ2-3|15
CASSDASGSSDTQYF
>TRBV21-1|TRBJ2-7|13
CASNPTGAHEQYF
>TRBV6-5|TRBJ1-1|12
CASSVGGTEAFF
>TRBV11-2|TRBJ2-7|16
CASSPPDGTSVYEQYF
>TRBV7-3|TRBJ2-1|15
CASSPGVAGGNEQFF
>TRBV7-9|TRBJ2-7|16
CASSLPTSATLYEQYF
>TRBV6-5|TRBJ2-7|15
CASSYSVPREYEQYF
>TRBV10-3|TRBJ2-1|13
CATRQGVTNEQFF
>TRBV29-1|TRBJ1-1|12
CSVVGDSTEAFF
>TRBV5-1|TRBJ2-5|18
CASSLGLAGDASQETQYF
>TRBV2|TRBJ2-2|16
CASTTLGQRNTGELFF
>TRBV7-9|TRBJ2-3|15
CASSLSASAKDTQYF
>TRBV19|TRBJ1-1|15
CASSIGLGGAHEAFF
>TRBV21-1|TRBJ1-5|19
CASSNYPGAATYSNQPQHF
>TRBV4-3|TRBJ2-1|16
CASSHSGTGDYNEQFF